The source of this T cell receptor (beta chain) is a study of T-cell reconstitution after alpha-beta-depleted transplantation in children. This clonotype has at least ten counts. The CDR3 is made up of 16 amino acids. V lost 5 bases to trimming and J lost 2 bases, with 18 bases between them. A TCRbeta library incorporating unique molecular identifiers was prepared. TCRdb re-derived calls from the PCR reads in MiXCR, one entry per CDR3 protein. The data show around 92,000 distinct CDR3 sequences, with more than 9% seen just once and about 14% held by the top ten. This clonotype originated in a human donor who donated a stem cell graft to a child with inherited bone marrow failure. The chain uses TRBV12-3 or TRBV12-4 and TRBJ2-5; the D gene is possibly TRBD2 (6 bases). The sequencing here drew on PBMCs from the stem cell graft donor, taken from the stem cell graft. CDR3 bases: TGTGCCAGCAGTGATTCTCACGGGGGACTGCAAGAGACCCAGTACTTC. It specifies CASSDSHGGLQETQYF.